Below are 5 T cell receptor beta chains sequenced from a single sample in a study of blood T cells in healthy people across ages. With a J-beta primer mix and a sample-barcoded 5' primer, a second PCR ran roughly 6 to 11 cycles. TCRdb itself ran the 5' RACE reads through MiXCR, one entry per CDR3 protein. Among roughly 1,800,000 distinct CDR3 sequences listed, about 49% were seen once. Sequencing input: blood. The source of these receptors is a middle-aged woman in good health.

This clonotype was seen more than once but under ten times. The rearrangement uses TRBV4-1 and TRBJ2-5, with 8 bases identical to TRBD1. The length of the CDR3 is 17 residues. V shed 0 bases and J 2 bases; nucleotides not matched to a gene: 8. Germline lookup yields CDR1 MGHRA and CDR2 YSYEKL. The CDR3 DNA reads as TGCGCCAGCAGCCAAGATAGGGGGACAGGAGCTCAAGAGACCCAGTACTTC. Protein product: CASSQDRGTGAQETQYF.

This clonotype showed up just a few times. CDR3 in amino acids: CASSLMLGLAMQYF. The CDR3 nucleotides are TGTGCCAGCAGCTTAATGCTGGGACTAGCGATGCAGTACTTC. This rearrangement joins TRBV7-2 to TRBJ2-7; 10 nucleotides agree with TRBD2. Germline CDR1 reads SGHTA; CDR2 reads FQGNSA. V dropped 2 bases and J dropped 9; count of bases not matched to a gene: 7. This CDR3 spans 14 amino acids.

The chain carries TRBV12-3 or TRBV12-4 and TRBJ2-1; no clear D gene. V was trimmed by 7 bases and J by 3 bases, leaving 10 bases between them. CDR3 length: 13 residues. The CDR3 DNA is TGTGCCAGCAAGTCGGGTCGCTACAATGAGCAGTTCTTC. Its protein is CASKSGRYNEQFF.

This chain joins TRBV7-2 and TRBJ2-4; no reliable D call. The germline V and J ends were trimmed by 1 base and 7 bases, with 11 bases remaining between them. This CDR3 has 14 amino acids. Per the germline V gene, CDR1 is SGHTA and CDR2 is FQGNSA. The CDR3 DNA is TGTGCCAGCAGCTTAGGAGACCCACCGAACATTCAGTACTTC. Its protein is CASSLGDPPNIQYF.

V and J are TRBV4-3 and TRBJ2-7, with D perhaps being TRBD1 or TRBD2 (5 bases each). The CDR3 length is 15 residues. Per germline, CDR1 LGHNA and CDR2 YSLEER. Trimming pared 0 bases from V and 2 bases from J, leaving 11 bases between. CDR3 loop: CASSQEGDGTYEQYF. The CDR3 nucleotides read TGCGCCAGCAGCCAAGAGGGGGACGGGACCTACGAGCAGTACTTC.